This entry lists 32 T cell receptor beta chains sequenced from one sample in a study of beta chain features in type 1 diabetes. Isolated RNA was reverse transcribed in full, so expressed TCRB transcripts were sequenced. This table comes from immunoSEQ multiplex PCR, and its TCRdb copy is limited to in-frame clones, with some not included. The table records over 600,000 clones, 12% of them present only once. The antigens for these receptors are not known. Study-level findings and limits: People with Type 1 diabetes carried modestly yet significantly shorter TCRB CDR3s in all four CD4+ subsets.

Sample: naive CD4+ T cells from blood. The receptors were gathered from a man aged 25-45 years with type 1 diabetes.

This clone has just a few counts. In the same sample, other DNA sequences code for this CDR3. V and J are TRBV7-9 and TRBJ2-3; weak D call: TRBD1 (6 bases). This CDR3 contains 14 residues. Germline lookup yields CDR1 SEHNR and CDR2 FQNEAQ (reference sequence). V lost 1 base, J lost 2 bases, and 7 bases lay in between. This CDR3 is CASSLGGPTDTQYF. CDR3 bases: TGTGCCAGCAGCTTAGGGGGGCCCACAGATACGCAGTATTTT.

This chain connects TRBV9 to TRBJ2-1; 8 bases are a match to TRBD1. This CDR3 contains 15 residues. V lost 3 bases, J lost 9 bases, and 11 bases stayed unmatched. Germline V gene sequence: CDR1 SGDLS, CDR2 YYNGEE. The CDR3 DNA reads TGTGCCAGCAGCGCCCAGATGGACAGGGTGGCTGAGCAGTTCTTC. This translates into CASSAQMDRVAEQFF.

This clone appeared a few times. The V and J genes are TRBV7-2 and TRBJ2-6; tentatively, D is TRBD1 or TRBD2 (5 bases each). Germline values: CDR1 SGHTA, CDR2 FQGNSA. The CDR3 spans 15 residues. Trimming shortened V by 11 bases and J by 0 bases, and 14 bases separated the two germline ends. DNA for the CDR3: TGTGCCTCGGGGCACGACCGCTCTGGGGCCAACGTCCTGACTTTC. Its translation is CASGHDRSGANVLTF.

This chain links TRBV9 with TRBJ1-1, with a possible D match to TRBD1 (5 bases). This CDR3 is built from 14 residues. Germline loops: CDR1 SGDLS, CDR2 YYNGEE. V shed 0 bases and J shed 4 bases, with 10 bases lying between them. CDR3: CASSVALGVTEAFF. DNA for the CDR3: TGTGCCAGCAGCGTAGCTTTGGGGGTCACTGAAGCTTTCTTT.

J is TRBJ2-3 and V is TRBV5-6, with 10 bases fitting TRBD1. CDR3 length equals 16 residues. V lost 4 bases, J lost 4 bases, and 9 bases stayed unmatched. CDR1 and CDR2 (germline): SGHDT, YYEEEE. CDR3 bases: TGTGCCAGCAGCCCGACAGGGGGCGATAGTCCAGATACGCAGTATTTT. This translates into CASSPTGGDSPDTQYF.

Only a few counts were recorded for this clone. The chain joins TRBV5-4 to TRBJ2-1; no clear D. The germline V gene encodes CDR1 SGHNT and CDR2 YYREEE (reference sequence). This CDR3 comprises 14 residues. V lost 1 base to trimming and J lost 4 bases, with 9 bases between them. The CDR3 is CASSLNLDYNEQFF. The DNA for the CDR3 is TGTGCCAGCAGCTTGAATTTGGATTACAATGAGCAGTTCTTC. The full variable domain, rest sourced from reference TRBV5-4 and TRBJ2-1, is ETGVTQSPTHLIKTRGQQVTLRCSSQSGHNTVSWYQQALGQGPQFIFQYYREEENGRGNFPPRFSGLQFPNYSSELNVNALELDDSALYLCASSLNLDYNEQFFGPGTRLTVL.

This clone was seen more than once but under ten times. The rearrangement links TRBV7-2 to TRBJ1-5, with D perhaps TRBD1 (5 bases). The CDR3 is 15 residues long. V shed 4 bases and J shed 7 bases, with 17 bases lying between them. Germline V gene lookup returns CDR1 SGHTA and CDR2 FQGNSA. CDR3 coding DNA: TGTGCCAGCAGCTCGTCTAGGGGTTTAGGCCAGCCCCAGCATTTT. This translates into CASSSSRGLGQPQHF.

This clone occurred a few times. The chain links TRBV28 to TRBJ2-7; TRBD1 aligns across 8 bases. The germline V gene encodes CDR1 MDHEN and CDR2 SYDVKM. The trim removed 10 bases at V and 5 bases at J, leaving 7 bases unmatched. The CDR3 totals 12 residues. DNA for the CDR3: TGTGCCACCCATGGACAGGGACACGAGCAGTACTTC. Encoded protein: CATHGQGHEQYF.

This clone was seen more than once but under ten times. The chain uses TRBV6-5 and TRBJ1-5, with a possible D match to TRBD1 (5 bases). V dropped 8 bases and J dropped 3 bases, with 8 bases sitting between them. The germline V gene encodes CDR1 MNHEY and CDR2 SVGAGI. This CDR3 region has 12 residues. The CDR3 DNA sequence: TGTGCCAGCGGGGGTACCAATCAGCCCCAGCATTTT. This gives the protein CASGGTNQPQHF.

The table lists this clone with a few counts. This sample includes further DNA sequences coding for the same CDR3. The chain joins TRBV30 to TRBJ1-4; D gene unclear. Trimming pared 0 bases from V and 3 bases from J, leaving 8 bases between. From germline, CDR1 is GTSNPN and CDR2 SVGIG (reference sequence). The CDR3 contains 14 residues. CDR3 region: CAWSVGGSNEKLFF. The CDR3 DNA sequence: TGTGCCTGGAGTGTTGGTGGTTCTAATGAAAAACTGTTTTTT.

J is TRBJ2-1 and V is TRBV11-3; 10 positions match TRBD1. Trimming cost V 5 bases and J 5 bases; bases outside gene matches: 6. Germline CDR1 is SGHNT and CDR2 is YENEEA. The length of the CDR3 is 15 residues. For the CDR3, the DNA is TGTGCCAGCAGCCCGGGACAGGGGACCCACAATGAGCAGTTCTTC. Protein: CASSPGQGTHNEQFF.

The chain carries TRBV23-1 and TRBJ1-5, with D possibly matching TRBD1 (6 bases). TRBV23-1 is marked as an open reading frame, function uncertain. V was shortened by 8 bases and J by 1 base, with 18 bases between the two germline ends. CDR3 length: 16 amino acids. CDR3 in DNA: TGCGCCAGCTACTATTCCGCCCAGGGGAGCAATCAGCCCCAGCATTTT. Translating gives CASYYSAQGSNQPQHF.

This chain uses TRBV6-5 with TRBJ1-3, with D possibly matching TRBD1 (6 bases). V dropped 6 bases and J dropped 1 base, with 7 bases sitting between them. The germline CDR1 and CDR2 sequences are MNHEY and SVGAGI. This CDR3 has 13 amino acids. The CDR3 spells CASRQGSGNTIYF. CDR3 in DNA: TGTGCCAGCAGACAGGGATCTGGAAACACCATATATTTT.

The chain uses TRBV5-1 and TRBJ2-1; possible D gene TRBD2, 6 bases. CDR3 size: 14 residues. CDR1 and CDR2 from the germline V gene are SGHRS and YFSETQ. The V end was cut by 6 bases, the J end by 0 bases, with 10 bases between. The CDR3 protein is CASTVTSSYNEQFF. Here the CDR3 DNA reads TGCGCCAGCACAGTGACTAGCTCCTACAATGAGCAGTTCTTC.

The chain couples TRBV7-2 to TRBJ2-3; either TRBD1 or TRBD2 may supply D (5 bases each). Between the trimmed V and J ends, which lost 1 base and 3 bases, there was a span of 17 bases. Per germline, CDR1 SGHTA and CDR2 FQGNSA. CDR3 size: 17 residues. The CDR3 loop is CASSLVEVGAATDTQYF. The CDR3, as DNA: TGTGCCAGCAGCTTAGTTGAGGTCGGGGCCGCTACAGATACGCAGTATTTT.

The V gene is TRBV28, the J gene TRBJ2-7, with D maybe TRBD1 (6 bases). V was shortened by 8 bases and J by 1 base, with 18 bases between the two germline ends. Per germline, CDR1 MDHEN and CDR2 SYDVKM. The CDR3 has 15 residues. The CDR3 region has the DNA TGTGCCAGCGCCATAGGGGGACAACCTTCCTACGAGCAGTACTTC. This sequence encodes CASAIGGQPSYEQYF.

In regard to this clone: The sample carries other DNA sequences with the same CDR3. CDR3 DNA sequence: TGTGCCAGCAGTTCGAACTACGAGCAGTACTTC. Protein product: CASSSNYEQYF. The chain links TRBV28 to TRBJ2-7; D ambiguous. V was cut by 4 bases and J by 3 bases, with 4 bases left in between. This CDR3 comprises 11 residues. Germline V gene lookup returns CDR1 MDHEN and CDR2 SYDVKM.

The gene calls are TRBV6-6 and TRBJ2-6; D is undetermined. Germline assignment: CDR1 MNHNY and CDR2 SVGAGI (reference sequence). V was pared by 2 bases and J by 1 base, with 9 bases between. This CDR3 region has 16 residues. For the CDR3, the DNA is TGTGCCAGCAGTTACGGCAGGCCGTCTGGGGCCAACGTCCTGACTTTC. Its translation: CASSYGRPSGANVLTF.

V usage is TRBV30 and J usage is TRBJ2-1; D not resolved. The V end lost 2 bases, the J end lost 7 bases, and 6 bases lay between the germline ends. Germline V gene data show CDR1 as GTSNPN and CDR2 as SVGIG (reference sequence). The length of the CDR3 is 11 residues. CDR3 coding DNA: TGTGCCTGGAGTTCGCGAAATGAGCAGTTCTTC. Translation: CAWSSRNEQFF.

This clone turned up a few times. The chain links TRBV7-9 to TRBJ2-5; D is undetermined. V lost 1 base to trimming and J lost 5 bases, with 5 bases between them. The CDR3 totals 12 residues. CDR1 SEHNR and CDR2 FQNEAQ come from the germline V gene (reference sequence). The CDR3 here is CASSLVAETQYF. As DNA, the CDR3 is TGTGCCAGCAGCTTAGTGGCGGAGACCCAGTACTTC. Variable domain in full (rest from reference TRBV7-9 and TRBJ2-5): DTGVSQNPRHKITKRGQNVTFRCDPISEHNRLYWYRQTLGQGPEFLTYFQNEAQLEKSRLLSDRFSAERPKGSFSTLEIQRTEQGDSAMYLCASSLVAETQYFGPGTRLLVL.

The chain recombines TRBV5-1 with TRBJ2-7; a weak D match, TRBD1 (5 bases). The CDR3 spans 13 residues. With 2 bases removed from V and 4 bases from J, the gap between germline ends came to 10 bases. CDR1 SGHRS and CDR2 YFSETQ come from the germline V gene. Written as DNA, the CDR3 is TGCGCCAGCAGCTTCCAAGACAGATACGAGCAGTACTTC. Protein sequence: CASSFQDRYEQYF.

This clone was seen many times. This chain links TRBV7-9 with TRBJ2-2, with D tentatively TRBD1 or TRBD2 (7 bases each). Looked up from germline, CDR1 is SEHNR and CDR2 is FQNEAQ (reference sequence). The V and J ends lost 7 bases and 9 bases respectively, with 27 bases between them. The CDR3 loop spans 17 amino acids. The CDR3, as DNA: TGTGCCAGCACCTACTCCGTGGGAGGGGGCGGATACCGGGAGCTGTTTTTT. Its translation is CASTYSVGGGGYRELFF.

This clone was seen more than once but under ten times. V is TRBV5-1 and J is TRBJ2-1; D assignment may be TRBD1 or TRBD2 (5 bases each). This CDR3 is built from 14 residues. Trimming stripped 3 bases from V and 0 bases from J, with 7 bases between. Germline-derived CDR1 and CDR2 are SGHRS and YFSETQ. In DNA, the CDR3 is TGCGCCAGCAGCTGGGACGGCTCCTACAATGAGCAGTTCTTC. Its translation: CASSWDGSYNEQFF.

This clone was detected a few times. This chain connects TRBV27 to TRBJ2-1, with 9 bases that match TRBD2. The ends lost 4 bases at V and 3 bases at J; junction bases unmatched: 7. CDR1 and CDR2 (germline): MNHEY, SMNVEV (reference sequence). The CDR3 is 16 amino acids. CDR3 region: CASSSRGSGGYNEQFF. The CDR3 DNA reads as TGTGCCAGCAGTTCCCGTGGTAGCGGGGGCTACAATGAGCAGTTCTTC.

This clone was detected a few times. This sequence joins TRBV4-1 and TRBJ2-1; the D gene is possibly TRBD2 (7 bases). This CDR3 has 15 residues. V was pared by 7 bases and J by 3 bases, with 16 bases between. Looked up from germline, CDR1 is MGHRA and CDR2 is YSYEKL. In nucleotides, the CDR3 is TGCGCCAGCAACCCCGAGGGGGGGTACTACAATGAGCAGTTCTTC. Translation gives CASNPEGGYYNEQFF.

A few counts support this clone. The chain has TRBV29-1 and TRBJ1-5; possibly TRBD1 for D (5 bases). The ends were cut back, 5 bases at V and 7 bases at J, with 12 bases in the middle. Per the germline V gene, CDR1 is SQVTM and CDR2 is ANQGSEA. This CDR3 is 12 amino acids long. CDR3 in amino acids: CSVWDAGQPQHF. In DNA form, the CDR3 reads TGCAGCGTTTGGGACGCCGGACAGCCCCAGCATTTT.

This sequence joins TRBV12-5 and TRBJ2-3; D is unclear. Germline CDR1 LGHNT, CDR2 FRNRAP. With 1 base removed from V and 6 bases from J, the gap between germline ends came to 2 bases. This CDR3 contains 11 residues. CDR3 sequence reads: CASGLGDTQYF. CDR3 DNA: TGTGCTAGTGGTTTGGGTGATACGCAGTATTTT.

The chain joins TRBV9 to TRBJ1-1, with D possibly matching TRBD1 (5 bases). The CDR3 loop spans 14 amino acids. Trimming stripped 4 bases from V and 8 bases from J, with 18 bases between. Germline V gene data show CDR1 as SGDLS and CDR2 as YYNGEE. In DNA, the CDR3 is TGTGCCAGCAGCCCAGGAGGGGCTTTTGTCGAAGCTTTCTTT. It yields the protein CASSPGGAFVEAFF.

This clone was seen a handful of times. This rearrangement joins TRBV9 to TRBJ1-4, with 8 nucleotides matching TRBD1. CDR1 and CDR2 (germline): SGDLS, YYNGEE. This CDR3 region has 15 residues. V dropped 3 bases and J dropped 5; count of bases not matched to a gene: 6. The CDR3, as DNA: TGTGCCAGCAGCGGAGGGACAGGCGAAAATGAAAAACTGTTTTTT. Translated, it gives CASSGGTGENEKLFF. Full variable domain (missing parts from reference TRBV9 and TRBJ1-4): DSGVTQTPKHLITATGQRVTLRCSPRSGDLSVYWYQQSLDQGLQFLIQYYNGEERAKGNILERFSAQQFPDLHSELNLSSLELGDSALYFCASSGGTGENEKLFFGSGTQLSVL.

This clone was seen a handful of times. The chain recombines TRBV28 with TRBJ2-5, with a weak D call TRBD2 (6 bases). In germline, CDR1 is MDHEN, CDR2 SYDVKM. V was shortened by 10 bases and J by 0 bases, with 6 bases between the two germline ends. The CDR3 length is 11 residues. Here the CDR3 DNA reads TGTGCCACGGGGGACCAAGAGACCCAGTACTTC. It translates to CATGDQETQYF.

This clone has just a few counts. The rearrangement uses TRBV13 and TRBJ1-1, with a tentative D call TRBD1 (5 bases). The CDR3 consists of 14 residues. Looked up from germline, CDR1 is PRHDT and CDR2 is FYEKMQ (reference sequence). V was trimmed by 2 bases and J by 0 bases, leaving 7 bases between them. The CDR3 loop reads CASSLRGMNTEAFF. CDR3 nucleotide sequence: TGTGCCAGCAGCTTAAGGGGAATGAACACTGAAGCTTTCTTT.

The chain links TRBV7-9 to TRBJ1-1; 8 bases are a match to TRBD1. The ends lost 4 bases at V and 6 bases at J; junction bases unmatched: 10. The CDR3 contains 15 residues. CDR1 and CDR2 (germline): SEHNR, FQNEAQ (reference sequence). Here the CDR3 reads CASSYTGQGGAEAFF. For the CDR3, the DNA is TGTGCCAGCAGCTACACAGGACAGGGAGGTGCTGAAGCTTTCTTT.